This T cell receptor beta chain was documented in a study of blood T cell repertoires in COVID-19. In the original workflow: Reference gene primer amplification in the assay estimated nucleated cell counts. The table came from immunoSEQ multiplex PCR; TCRdb's copy has only in-frame clones and leaves some out. The DNA gave D and trimming, while V, J and clone size come from that table. Of 150,000 to 200,000 clones in the sample, about nine tenths were seen once. This clone was seen once. The cohort comprised adults aged roughly 18 to 95 years residing in about two dozen US areas. Clinical histories supplied by participants themselves formed the basis of cohort assignment. CDR3 size: 14 residues. The ends were cut back, 2 bases at V and 9 bases at J, with 14 bases in the middle. The germline gives CDR1 LGHDT, CDR2 YNNKEL (reference sequence).

The chain couples TRBV3-1 (or the pseudogene TRBV3-2) to TRBJ1-5; D uncertain. The specimen sequenced was PBMCs or T cells enriched from blood (not recorded which). This receptor was taken from a woman between 18 and 29 years old who had recovered from COVID-19. This CDR3 reads CASSQSDGGMPQHF. The CDR3 bases are TGTGCCAGCAGCCAATCGGACGGCGGGATGCCCCAGCATTTT.